This is a list of T cell receptor beta chains from one sample in a study of shared clonotypes between healthy human individuals. Assay: immunoSEQ multiplex PCR; the TCRdb copy retains only in-frame clones and omits some. The sample records about 1.1 million clones, about 80% being singletons. The sample taken for sequencing was memory CD4+ T cells from PBMCs. The receptors originated from a man between 18 and 35 years old in good health. Some clones in this sample may be carry-over from other donors' samples. Each CDR3 is given with its conserved first and last residue. A D gene is named only where the DNA matches it firmly. Size tells how often a clone was seen (once, few, many) or the class of an expanded clone, and some rows leave it out.

>-|TRBJ2-2|-|TRBV15
TGTGCCACCAGCAGATCGTCCGGAACCGGGGAGCTGTTTTTT
CATSRSSGTGELFF
>-|TRBJ2-3|-|TRBV28
TGTGCCAGTCAAAGGGGAGGTGGGGAACTCCCGGGAGCCGATACGCAGTATTTT
CASQRGGGELPGADTQYF
>-|TRBJ1-4|-|TRBV10-2
TGCGCCAGCAGTGAGTCGAAAGAAAAACTGTTTTTT
CASSESKEKLFF
>TRBD2|TRBJ2-1|-|TRBV6-1
TGTGCCAGCAGAAAGACTAGCAGCAATGAGCAGTTCTTC
CASRKTSSNEQFF
>-|TRBJ2-6|-|TRBV6-5
TGTGCCAGCAGTTACTGGGAGAGTGGGGCCAACGTCCTGACTTTC
CASSYWESGANVLTF
>TRBD1|TRBJ1-1|-|TRBV6-1
TGTGCCAGCAGTCTAACGACAGGGTCGAACACTGAAGCTTTCTTT
CASSLTTGSNTEAFF
>-|TRBJ2-1|-|TRBV18
TGTGCCAGCTCACCCCCCCTGGGGATTATCTACAATGAGCAGTTCTTC
CASSPPLGIIYNEQFF
>TRBD2|TRBJ2-3|once|TRBV4-2
TGTGCCAGCAGTCCGGGGAGGGCTAGCGGGAGTGGCGCCCCAGATACGCAGTATTTT
CASSPGRASGSGAPDTQYF
>-|TRBJ2-1|once|TRBV4-3
TGCGCCAGCAGCCAACACGGGGCCTACAATGAGCAGTTCTTC
CASSQHGAYNEQFF
>-|TRBJ2-1|-|TRBV5-1
TGCGCCAGCAGCTCACTGGGTTTACAGCAGTTCTTC
CASSSLGLQQFF
>TRBD1|TRBJ1-5|once|TRBV5-1
TGCGCCAGCAGCTTAGACACAGGGGGCAGTCAGCCCCAGCATTTT
CASSLDTGGSQPQHF
>TRBD1|TRBJ1-5|-|TRBV19
TGTGCCAGTAGTCCCACGAGAGGGGGCCGCAATCAGCCCCAGCATTTT
CASSPTRGGRNQPQHF
>TRBD2|TRBJ2-1|few|TRBV7-3
TGTGCCAGCAGCGGAGCGGGAGTGGGTGACGGTGAGCAGTTCTTC
CASSGAGVGDGEQFF
>-|TRBJ1-1|-|TRBV5-1
TGCGCCAGCAGCTTGGATTTTGGCCATCCAGCGGAAGCTTTCTTT
CASSLDFGHPAEAFF
>-|TRBJ2-5|-|TRBV5-1
TGCGCCAGCAGCCCCTCGGGGTTCGGGAGCCAAGAGACCCAGTACTTC
CASSPSGFGSQETQYF
>-|TRBJ1-5|-|TRBV5-1
TGCGCCAGCAGCGGGAGTCTGGGACCCGATAGCAATCAGCCCCAGCATTTT
CASSGSLGPDSNQPQHF
>-|TRBJ2-5|-|TRBV28
TGTGCCAGCCGGGCAGCACAAGAGACCCAGTACTTC
CASRAAQETQYF
>-|TRBJ1-1|-|TRBV6-5
TGTGCCAGCAGGGGGTTGACTGAAGCTTTCTTT
CASRGLTEAFF
>TRBD1|TRBJ1-1|-|TRBV6-5
TGTGCCAGCAGTTACGGACAGGGCACTGAAGCTTTCTTT
CASSYGQGTEAFF
>-|TRBJ1-1|-|TRBV5-4
TGTGCCAGCAGCTTGGGAGAAGACACTGAAGCTTTCTTT
CASSLGEDTEAFF
>-|TRBJ1-3|-|TRBV5-4
TGTGCCAGCAGACGGGACTTCGGCACCATATATTTT
CASRRDFGTIYF
>-|TRBJ2-1|-|TRBV28
TGTGCCAGCAGTTTCAGTGGGCCCCAGGCGAATGAGCAGTTCTTC
CASSFSGPQANEQFF
>-|TRBJ2-3|-|TRBV6-6
TGTGCCAGCACCAGGAACGCGGATACGCAGTATTTT
CASTRNADTQYF
>TRBD1|TRBJ1-5|-|TRBV5-5
TGTGCCAGCAGCATACAGGGGGGCAGCAATCAGCCCCAGCATTTT
CASSIQGGSNQPQHF
>-|TRBJ2-7|-|TRBV9
TGTGCCAGCAGCGTAGCGATAGAGGGGTACGAGCAGTACTTC
CASSVAIEGYEQYF
>-|TRBJ1-5|few|TRBV5-1
TGCGCCAGCAGCTTGGAAGGGGTAGGCAATCAGCCCCAGCATTTT
CASSLEGVGNQPQHF
>-|TRBJ1-5|few|TRBV19
TGTGCCAGTAGTACACAGAGGAATCAGCCCCAGCATTTT
CASSTQRNQPQHF
>TRBD1|TRBJ1-1|-|TRBV11-2
TGTGCCGGCAGCTACGACAGGGCGCGGAACACTGAAGCTTTCTTT
CAGSYDRARNTEAFF
>TRBD1|TRBJ1-1|-|TRBV28
TGTGCCAGCAGTCCAAATCCCAGGGGGCGCGGAATGAACACTGAAGCTTTCTTT
CASSPNPRGRGMNTEAFF
>TRBD2|TRBJ2-5|-|TRBV2
TGTGCCAGCACCCGGGAGGCTGGGGAAGAGACCCAGTACTTC
CASTREAGEETQYF
>TRBD1|TRBJ2-7|-|TRBV28
TGTGCCAGCAGCCTCCGGGACAGGGCGTACGAGCAGTACTTC
CASSLRDRAYEQYF
>-|TRBJ2-1|-|TRBV10-1
TGCGCCAGCAGGGTGGACAGCGTGGGTGAGCAGTTCTTC
CASRVDSVGEQFF
>-|TRBJ2-2|-|TRBV29-1
TGCAGCGTTGTTTGGCAGGGGAACACCGGGGAGCTGTTTTTT
CSVVWQGNTGELFF
>-|TRBJ2-7|few|TRBV7-3
TGTGCCAGCAGCTCGGACCCTGGGAACGAGCAGTACTTC
CASSSDPGNEQYF
>-|TRBJ2-7|-|TRBV29-1
TGCAGCGTTGAAAGGGATACCTACGAGCAGTACTTC
CSVERDTYEQYF
>-|TRBJ1-5|-|TRBV7-8
TGTGCCAGCAGCTTCCATCTACGGGACGGCGGAACCGTTAGCAATCAGCCCCAGCATTTT
CASSFHLRDGGTVSNQPQHF
>TRBD1|TRBJ2-6|-|TRBV7-3
TGTGCCAGCAGCTTGACAGGGACCGGGGCCAACGTCCTGACTTTC
CASSLTGTGANVLTF
>-|TRBJ2-5|-|TRBV29-1
TGCAGCGCCGGACCGAGACACTTC
CSAGPRHF
>-|TRBJ2-2|-|TRBV12-5
TGTGCTAGTGGTTTGAACACCGGGGAGCTGTTTTTT
CASGLNTGELFF